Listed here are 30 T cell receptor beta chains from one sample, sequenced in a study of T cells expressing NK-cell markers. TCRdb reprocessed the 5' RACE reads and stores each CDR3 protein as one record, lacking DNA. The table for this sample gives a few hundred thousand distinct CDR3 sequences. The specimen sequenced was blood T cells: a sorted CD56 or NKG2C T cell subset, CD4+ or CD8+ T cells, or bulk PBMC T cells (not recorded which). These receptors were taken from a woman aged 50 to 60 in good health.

This chain's CDR3 is CASSARAEVSLETQYF. This chain uses TRBV5-5 with TRBJ2-5; lacking DNA, the TRBD1 call made by TCRdb goes unchecked. The CDR3 sequence is 16 residues long. Germline CDR1 and CDR2: SGHKS and YYEKEE (reference sequence).

This CDR3 reads CASSYLDPKEQFF. The chain is built from TRBV6-5 and TRBJ2-1. Germline CDR1 and CDR2: MNHEY and SVGAGI. The CDR3 has 13 amino acids.

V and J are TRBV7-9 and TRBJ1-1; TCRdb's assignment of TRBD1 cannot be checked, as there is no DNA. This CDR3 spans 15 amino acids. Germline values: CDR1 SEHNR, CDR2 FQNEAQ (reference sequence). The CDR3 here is CASSLGDRFGTEAFF.

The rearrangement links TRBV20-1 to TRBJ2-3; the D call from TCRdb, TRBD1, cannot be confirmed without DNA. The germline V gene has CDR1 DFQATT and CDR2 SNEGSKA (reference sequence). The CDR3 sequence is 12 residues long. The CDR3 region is CSARDGTSTQYF.

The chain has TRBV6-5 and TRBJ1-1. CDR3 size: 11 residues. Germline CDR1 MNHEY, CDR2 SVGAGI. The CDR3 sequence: CASSRDTEAFF.

The CDR3 loop reads CASSLYQRQETQYF. The chain joins TRBV28 to TRBJ2-5. The germline V gene encodes CDR1 MDHEN and CDR2 SYDVKM. The CDR3 is made up of 14 amino acids.

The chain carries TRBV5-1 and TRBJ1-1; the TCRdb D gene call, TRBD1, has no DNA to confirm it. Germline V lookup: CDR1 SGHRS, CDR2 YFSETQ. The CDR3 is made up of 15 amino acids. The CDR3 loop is CASSSGVTLSTEAFF. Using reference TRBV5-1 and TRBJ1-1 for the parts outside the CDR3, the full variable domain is KAGVTQTPRYLIKTRGQQVTLSCSPISGHRSVSWYQQTPGQGLQFLFEYFSETQRNKGNFPGRFSGRQFSNSRSEMNVSTLELGDSALYLCASSSGVTLSTEAFFGQGTRLTVV.

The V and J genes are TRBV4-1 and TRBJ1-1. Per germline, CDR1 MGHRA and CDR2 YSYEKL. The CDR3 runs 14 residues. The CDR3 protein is CASSHFARNTEAFF.

The CDR3 reads CASRLGQGKYGYTF. The rearrangement links TRBV6-6 to TRBJ1-2; TCRdb proposes TRBD1, but this gene call is untestable without DNA. The CDR3 runs to 14 residues. Germline CDR1 and CDR2: MNHNY and SVGAGI (reference sequence).

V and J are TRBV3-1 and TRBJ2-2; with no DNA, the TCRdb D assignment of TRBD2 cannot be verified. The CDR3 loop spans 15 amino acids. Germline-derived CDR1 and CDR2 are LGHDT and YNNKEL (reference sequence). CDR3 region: CASSQFRSSPGELFF.

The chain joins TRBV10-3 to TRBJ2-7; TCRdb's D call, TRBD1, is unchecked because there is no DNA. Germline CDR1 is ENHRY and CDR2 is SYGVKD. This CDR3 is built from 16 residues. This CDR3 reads CAISAGRGRSSYEQYF.

The chain's CDR3 is CASSLAPGNNEQFF. The rearrangement uses TRBV5-1 and TRBJ2-1; the D call from TCRdb, TRBD1, cannot be confirmed without DNA. The germline V gene encodes CDR1 SGHRS and CDR2 YFSETQ. The CDR3 runs 14 residues. Supplemented by reference TRBV5-1 and TRBJ2-1, the full variable domain reads KAGVTQTPRYLIKTRGQQVTLSCSPISGHRSVSWYQQTPGQGLQFLFEYFSETQRNKGNFPGRFSGRQFSNSRSEMNVSTLELGDSALYLCASSLAPGNNEQFFGPGTRLTVL.

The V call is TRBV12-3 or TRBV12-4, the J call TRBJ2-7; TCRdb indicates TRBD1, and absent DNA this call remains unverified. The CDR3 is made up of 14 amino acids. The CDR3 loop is CASSLAGGPNEQYF.

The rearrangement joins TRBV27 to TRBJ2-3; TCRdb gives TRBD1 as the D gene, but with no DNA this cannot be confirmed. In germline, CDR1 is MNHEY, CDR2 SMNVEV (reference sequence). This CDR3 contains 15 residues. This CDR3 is CASSHNGALRDTQYF.

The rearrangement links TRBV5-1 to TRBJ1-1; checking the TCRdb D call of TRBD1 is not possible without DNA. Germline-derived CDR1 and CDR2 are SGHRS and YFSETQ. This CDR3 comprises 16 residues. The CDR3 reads CASRPKTDRGNTEAFF. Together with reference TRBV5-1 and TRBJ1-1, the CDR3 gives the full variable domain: KAGVTQTPRYLIKTRGQQVTLSCSPISGHRSVSWYQQTPGQGLQFLFEYFSETQRNKGNFPGRFSGRQFSNSRSEMNVSTLELGDSALYLCASRPKTDRGNTEAFFGQGTRLTVV.

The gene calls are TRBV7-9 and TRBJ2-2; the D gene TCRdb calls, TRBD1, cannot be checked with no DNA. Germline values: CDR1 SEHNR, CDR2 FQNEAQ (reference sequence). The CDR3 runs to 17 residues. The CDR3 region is CASSAQAHTGRTGELFF.

The CDR3 sequence is CASRYEREGSHNEQFF. The rearrangement uses TRBV12-2 and TRBJ2-1; TCRdb's D gene call, TRBD2, goes unchecked for lack of DNA. TRBV12-2 is tagged as a pseudogene. The CDR3 extends over 16 amino acids.

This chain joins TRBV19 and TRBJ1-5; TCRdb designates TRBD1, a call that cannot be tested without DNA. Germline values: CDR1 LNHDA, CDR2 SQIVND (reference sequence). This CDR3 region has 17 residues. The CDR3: CASSIRRQHHSNQPQHF. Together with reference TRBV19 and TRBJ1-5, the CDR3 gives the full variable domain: DGGITQSPKYLFRKEGQNVTLSCEQNLNHDAMYWYRQDPGQGLRLIYYSQIVNDFQKGDIAEGYSVSREKKESFPLTVTSAQKNPTAFYLCASSIRRQHHSNQPQHFGDGTRLSIL.

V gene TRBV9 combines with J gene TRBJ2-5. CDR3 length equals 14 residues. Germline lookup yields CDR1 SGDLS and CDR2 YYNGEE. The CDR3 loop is CASSPNAYQETQYF.

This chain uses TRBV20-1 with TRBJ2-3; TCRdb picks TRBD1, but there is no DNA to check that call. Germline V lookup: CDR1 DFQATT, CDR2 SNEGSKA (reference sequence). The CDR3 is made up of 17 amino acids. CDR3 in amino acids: CSARGYRQGASTDTQYF.

The CDR3 sequence: CASSLSARQETQYF. The chain recombines TRBV5-1 with TRBJ2-5; TCRdb calls TRBD2, which cannot be checked without DNA. Per germline, CDR1 SGHRS and CDR2 YFSETQ. There are 14 residues in the CDR3.

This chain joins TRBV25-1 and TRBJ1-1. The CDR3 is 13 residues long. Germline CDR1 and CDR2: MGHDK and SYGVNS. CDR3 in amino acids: CASTPNWATEAFF.

This CDR3 is CASSPPRGLGEETQYF. The chain joins TRBV18 to TRBJ2-5; TCRdb gives TRBD1 as the D gene, but with no DNA this cannot be confirmed. There are 16 residues in the CDR3. Per germline, CDR1 KGHSH and CDR2 LQKENI.

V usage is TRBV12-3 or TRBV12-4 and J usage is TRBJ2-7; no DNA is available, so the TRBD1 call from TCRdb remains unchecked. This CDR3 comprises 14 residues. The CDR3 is CASRYRGFSYEQYF.

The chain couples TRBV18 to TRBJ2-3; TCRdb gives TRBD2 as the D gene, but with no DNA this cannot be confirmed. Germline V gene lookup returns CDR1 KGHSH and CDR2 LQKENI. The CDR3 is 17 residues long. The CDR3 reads CASSPIPPSGSTDTQYF.

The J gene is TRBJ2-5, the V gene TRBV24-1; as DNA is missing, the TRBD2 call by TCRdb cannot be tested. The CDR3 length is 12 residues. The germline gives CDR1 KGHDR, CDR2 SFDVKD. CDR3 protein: CATTLQEGTQYF.

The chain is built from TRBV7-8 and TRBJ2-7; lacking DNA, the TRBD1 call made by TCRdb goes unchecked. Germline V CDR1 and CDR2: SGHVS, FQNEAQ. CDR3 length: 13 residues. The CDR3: CASSPHRGGEQYF.

The CDR3 sequence is CAISEGPFRGTDTQYF. The V gene is TRBV10-3, the J gene TRBJ2-3. Germline-derived CDR1 and CDR2 are ENHRY and SYGVKD. This CDR3 has 16 amino acids.

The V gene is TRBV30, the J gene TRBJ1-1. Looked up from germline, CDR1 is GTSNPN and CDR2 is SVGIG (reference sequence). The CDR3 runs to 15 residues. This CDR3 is CAWRQNLPLDTEAFF.

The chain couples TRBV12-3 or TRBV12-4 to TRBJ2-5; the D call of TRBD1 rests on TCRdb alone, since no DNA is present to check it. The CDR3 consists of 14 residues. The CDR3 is CASSPRAGDGTQYF.